This T cell receptor (beta chain) derives from a study of cytomegalovirus exposure and HLA in healthy donors. In its sample, this clone was seen once. Its antigen is not known. The study ran its PCR with 60 Vbeta and 13 Jbeta primers. TCRdb keeps only in-frame clones here, not all; method: immunoSEQ multiplex PCR. The profile covers more than 95,000 clones, with under 85% appearing a single time and 4% to 5% taken by the ten largest. Germline CDR1 and CDR2: SEHNR and FQNEAQ (reference sequence). Trimming took 4 bases from V and 12 from J, leaving 16 bases between them. The CDR3 loop spans 13 amino acids. Study-wide results and caveats: In an earlier analysis, in around 590 donors, most V segments appeared productive either ~87% or ~30% of the time. Later analysis revealed greater clonal expansion in HLA-associated TCR beta chains than in equally common others. CMV serostatus was the sole immune exposure information available.

The chain uses TRBV7-9 and TRBJ2-1, with a possible D match to TRBD2 (6 bases). The sample comprised PBMCs. The clonotype comes from a woman between 50 and 59 years old in good health and CMV-seropositive. The CDR3 DNA reads as TGTGCCAGCAGCTGGAGTAGCGGCGGCTCGCAGTTCTTC. It codes for CASSWSSGGSQFF.